The following is a T cell receptor (beta chain) sequence with its context. Its antigen is not identified. Germline V gene lookup returns CDR1 SGDLS and CDR2 YYNGEE. Trimming removed 4 bases at V and 7 bases at J, with 21 bases between. The CDR3 has 17 amino acids. The study ran its PCR with 60 Vbeta and 13 Jbeta primers. Profiling relied on immunoSEQ multiplex PCR, and the TCRdb table lists in-frame clones only, not all of them. The table shows under 250,000 clones, with about three quarters occurring only once. Participants comprised healthy donors of bone marrow. The data derive from a study of cytomegalovirus exposure and HLA in healthy donors. General study findings and limits: Earlier analysis looked at TCR beta V segments, and most were productive about 90% or about 30% of the time. Some TCR beta chains (more than 150 of them) were listed as cytomegalovirus-associated.

The sequence was obtained from a male donor in good health and CMV-seronegative. Sequencing was carried out using PBMCs. The chain links TRBV9 to TRBJ1-6, with TRBD1 as a possible D gene (5 bases). The CDR3 reads CASSPTGHQGINSPLHF. The CDR3 DNA reads as TGTGCCAGCAGCCCCACGGGCCACCAGGGTATCAATTCACCCCTCCACTTT.